These 13 T cell receptor beta chains share one sample of origin, sequenced in a study of control samples from healthy donors and cancer patients. TCRdb's copy holds only in-frame clones and misses some; the assay was immunoSEQ multiplex PCR. The data show roughly 84,000 clones, with 70% to 90% seen just once and 7.2% held by the top ten. The sequenced material came from blood. These receptor sequences come from a man between 50 and 59 years old in good health.

In DNA, the CDR3 is TGTGCCATCTCCTATGGCTACACCTTC. It encodes CAISYGYTF. The chain uses TRBV7-3 and TRBJ1-2, with no clear D. V was trimmed by 10 bases and J by 4 bases, leaving 4 bases between them. The germline V gene encodes CDR1 SGHTA and CDR2 FQGTGA. This CDR3 region has 9 residues.

V gene TRBV4-2 combines with J gene TRBJ2-3; D might be TRBD1 (6 bases). Germline CDR1 is LGHNA and CDR2 is YNFKEQ. The CDR3 totals 16 residues. V was shortened by 1 base and J by 6 bases, with 17 bases between the two germline ends. CDR3 in DNA: TGTGCCAGCAGCCAAGCCATAGGGGGTCCCCCCGATACGCAGTATTTT. Protein sequence: CASSQAIGGPPDTQYF.

The gene calls are TRBV11-2 and TRBJ2-7; possibly TRBD2 for D (6 bases). V was shortened by 2 bases and J by 3 bases, with 8 bases between the two germline ends. The CDR3 is 13 residues long. Germline lookup yields CDR1 SGHAT and CDR2 FQNNGV. This CDR3 reads CASSLWGVYEQYF. The DNA for the CDR3 is TGTGCCAGCAGCTTATGGGGGGTCTACGAGCAGTACTTC.

This clone has more than one count but fewer than ten. DNA of the CDR3: TGCAGTGCTAGTAGACAGGGGGCAAGGGGCAATCAGCCCCAGCATTTT. It yields the protein CSASRQGARGNQPQHF. The chain recombines TRBV20-1 with TRBJ1-5; 10 nucleotides line up with TRBD1. CDR3 length equals 16 residues. Trimming took 3 bases from V and 2 from J; bases not matched to a gene: 7. Germline lookup yields CDR1 DFQATT and CDR2 SNEGSKA (reference sequence).

This CDR3 reads CATSTPNPYTQYF. The CDR3 coding sequence is TGTGCCACCAGTACCCCCAACCCGTATACGCAGTATTTT. This chain uses TRBV24-1 with TRBJ2-3; D gene ambiguous. Per germline, CDR1 KGHDR and CDR2 SFDVKD. This CDR3 contains 13 residues. The germline V and J ends were trimmed by 6 bases and 7 bases, with 13 bases remaining between them.

This chain links TRBV7-2 with TRBJ2-7; D possibly corresponds to TRBD1 (7 bases). Germline V lookup: CDR1 SGHTA, CDR2 FQGNSA. CDR3 length: 14 residues. Trimming took off 2 bases at V and 5 bases at J, with 13 bases between the two ends. The CDR3 loop reads CASSLRGGGNEQYF. The DNA for the CDR3 is TGTGCCAGCAGCTTACGAGGGGGCGGGAACGAGCAGTACTTC.

The chain recombines TRBV29-1 with TRBJ2-3; maybe TRBD1 (6 bases). The germline V and J ends were trimmed by 7 bases and 2 bases, with 13 bases remaining between them. Germline V gives CDR1 SQVTM, CDR2 ANQGSEA. The CDR3 loop spans 13 amino acids. Here the CDR3 DNA reads TGCAGCGGAACAGGGCGGTTCACAGATACGCAGTATTTT. Translated: CSGTGRFTDTQYF.

This chain connects TRBV3-1 (or the pseudogene TRBV3-2) to TRBJ1-1; the D is unclear. The CDR3 spans 13 residues. The V and J ends lost 1 base and 1 base respectively, with 4 bases between them. Germline V gene data show CDR1 as LGHDT and CDR2 as YNNKEL (reference sequence). CDR3 in DNA: TGTGCCAGCAGCCAAGCGAAGAACACTGAAGCTTTCTTT. Protein: CASSQAKNTEAFF.

The V and J genes are TRBV5-5 and TRBJ1-4; D ambiguous. Germline lookup yields CDR1 SGHKS and CDR2 YYEKEE (reference sequence). This CDR3 has 15 residues. Trimming took off 0 bases at V and 8 bases at J, with 14 bases between the two ends. CDR3 protein: CASSLDGGLGEKLFF. CDR3 sequence (DNA): TGTGCCAGCAGCTTGGATGGAGGGCTGGGCGAAAAACTGTTTTTT.

The V call is TRBV7-2, the J call TRBJ1-6; 7 bases are shared with TRBD1. The germline gives CDR1 SGHTA, CDR2 FQGNSA. There are 14 residues in the CDR3. J lost 10 bases, V lost 3 bases, and 6 bases had no gene match. The CDR3 DNA follows: TGTGCCAGCAGCTTTAGGGGGCAAGGCTCACCCCTCCACTTT. Amino acid sequence: CASSFRGQGSPLHF.

The chain links TRBV3-1 (or the pseudogene TRBV3-2) to TRBJ1-6; D uncertain. Trimming pared 1 base from V and 0 bases from J, leaving 13 bases between. This CDR3 region has 18 residues. Germline lookup yields CDR1 LGHDT and CDR2 YNNKEL (reference sequence). CDR3 nucleotide sequence: TGTGCCAGCAGCCAAGCATCTATTCTTAGCTCCTATAATTCACCCCTCCACTTT. Translating gives CASSQASILSSYNSPLHF.

The J gene is TRBJ2-7, the V gene TRBV2; 8 bases align to TRBD1. This CDR3 is built from 13 residues. V shed 10 bases, J shed 0 bases, and the junction held 5 bases outside the gene matches. The germline V gene encodes CDR1 SNHLY and CDR2 FYNNEI. Here the CDR3 reads CATSGQVSYEQYF. The CDR3, as DNA: TGTGCCACCTCGGGACAGGTCTCCTACGAGCAGTACTTC.

The V and J genes are TRBV30 and TRBJ2-7; D might be TRBD2 (6 bases). The CDR3 covers 13 residues. Germline CDR1 reads GTSNPN; CDR2 reads SVGIG (reference sequence). V was trimmed by 2 bases and J by 2 bases, leaving 10 bases between them. The CDR3 sequence is CAWSLGTPYEQYF. The CDR3 bases are TGTGCCTGGAGTCTAGGGACTCCCTACGAGCAGTACTTC.